The next 28 T cell receptor beta chains were all read from a single sample in a study of neurological immune-mediated disorders. TCRdb used MiXCR to reprocess the 5' RACE reads, holding one entry per CDR3 protein. The sample carries 55,000 or so distinct CDR3 sequences, about 4.2% recorded once. Sequenced sample: PBMCs. All receptors derive from a man aged 50 to 59 with multiple sclerosis.

The CDR3 loop is CASSIRGRLAGYGRTDTQYF. CDR3 in DNA: TGTGCCAGCAGTATTAGGGGGCGACTAGCGGGGTACGGTCGCACAGATACGCAGTATTTT. V usage is TRBV7-8 and J usage is TRBJ2-3, with 11 bases matching TRBD2. V dropped 6 bases and J dropped 1; count of bases not matched to a gene: 18. This CDR3 contains 20 residues. Germline loops: CDR1 SGHVS, CDR2 FQNEAQ.

This clonotype has at least ten counts. The V gene is TRBV28, the J gene TRBJ1-2, with D possibly matching TRBD1 (6 bases). With 4 bases removed from V and 6 bases from J, the gap between germline ends came to 18 bases. The CDR3 has 15 residues. Germline V gene data show CDR1 as MDHEN and CDR2 as SYDVKM. This CDR3 is CASSSRDDYRDGYTF. The CDR3 DNA sequence: TGTGCCAGCAGTTCCCGCGACGATTACAGGGATGGCTACACCTTC.

This clonotype was counted many times. An end of the junction does not agree with germline; a read error may underlie this. The rearrangement uses TRBV20-1 and TRBJ2-3; 11 nucleotides agree with TRBD2. The V gene's germline CDR1 is DFQATT and CDR2 SNEGSKA (reference sequence). The CDR3 length is 16 residues. For the CDR3, the DNA is TGCAGTGCTAGGGGGACTAGCGGACCCACCACACATACGCAGTATTTT. Translated, it gives CSARGTSGPTTHTQYF.

This clonotype was seen repeatedly, ten times or more. The chain links TRBV29-1 to TRBJ2-1; D is uncertain. The germline V gene encodes CDR1 SQVTM and CDR2 ANQGSEA. CDR3 length: 13 residues. The ends were cut back, 3 bases at V and 7 bases at J, with 13 bases in the middle. The CDR3 is CSVDLPGRNEQFF. The CDR3, as DNA: TGCAGCGTTGATTTGCCAGGAAGGAATGAGCAGTTCTTC.

This clonotype appeared a few times. V is TRBV12-3 or TRBV12-4 and J is TRBJ1-1; D is possibly TRBD1 (5 bases). Trimming removed 8 bases at V and 5 bases at J, with 18 bases between. The CDR3 is 14 residues long. As DNA, the CDR3 is TGTGCCAGCGGGGCCCGAATCCTGGTAACTGAAGCTTTCTTT. This gives the protein CASGARILVTEAFF.

This clonotype was found many times. The chain links TRBV12-3 or TRBV12-4 to TRBJ2-7, with 9 bases identical to TRBD1. V dropped 7 bases and J dropped 0; count of bases not matched to a gene: 7. The CDR3 spans 15 residues. The CDR3 DNA reads as TGTGCCAGCAAGCCGGGACAGGGAAGCTCCTACGAGCAGTACTTC. Translation gives CASKPGQGSSYEQYF.

This clonotype was picked up a small number of times. This rearrangement joins TRBV7-9 to TRBJ2-4; no firm D call. The CDR3 is 14 residues long. CDR1 and CDR2 from the germline V gene are SEHNR and FQNEAQ (reference sequence). Trimming cost V 1 base and J 10 bases, with 14 bases left between them. The CDR3 sequence is CASSLGAGRKIQYF. DNA for the CDR3: TGTGCCAGCAGCTTAGGCGCTGGACGAAAAATTCAGTACTTC.

This clonotype was observed many times. The rearrangement joins TRBV5-6 to TRBJ2-7; TRBD1 matches 8 bases. CDR1 SGHDT and CDR2 YYEEEE come from the germline V gene. With V trimmed by 4 bases and J by 1 base, 22 bases remained unmatched. CDR3 size: 20 residues. This CDR3 is CASSHKLAQGATLRSYEQYF. CDR3 nucleotide sequence: TGTGCCAGCAGCCACAAGCTAGCTCAGGGGGCTACCCTCCGGTCCTACGAGCAGTACTTC.

This clonotype has at least ten counts. This chain links TRBV11-2 with TRBJ2-1; D call uncertain. Per the germline V gene, CDR1 is SGHAT and CDR2 is FQNNGV. The CDR3 has 13 residues. V dropped 5 bases and J dropped 10 bases, with 15 bases sitting between them. The CDR3 region is CASSLGPNGEQFF. The CDR3 bases are TGTGCCAGCAGCCTCGGACCCAACGGGGAGCAGTTCTTC.

This clonotype was counted ten times or more. This chain uses TRBV7-9 with TRBJ2-5; 8 bases agree with TRBD2. CDR3 length: 15 amino acids. In germline, CDR1 is SEHNR, CDR2 FQNEAQ (reference sequence). The trim removed 5 bases at V and 5 bases at J, leaving 10 bases unmatched. The CDR3 coding sequence is TGTGCCAGCAGCACATTACGGGAGGGCCGGGAGACCCAGTACTTC. Amino acid sequence: CASSTLREGRETQYF.

This clonotype has only a few counts. The chain carries TRBV6-5 and TRBJ2-7; the D is unclear. The CDR3 runs 11 residues. With 5 bases removed from V and 8 bases from J, the gap between germline ends came to 10 bases. From germline, CDR1 is MNHEY and CDR2 SVGAGI. The CDR3 sequence: CASSTPPKQYF. As DNA, the CDR3 is TGTGCCAGCAGTACCCCACCGAAGCAGTACTTC.

This clonotype was observed many times. The J gene is TRBJ2-5, the V gene TRBV5-1; 8 bases map to TRBD1. J gave up 2 bases and V 4 bases, and 7 bases lay outside the gene matches. Germline V gives CDR1 SGHRS, CDR2 YFSETQ. The CDR3 is 15 amino acids. For the CDR3, the DNA is TGCGCCAGCAGCCGAACGACAGGGGAACAAGAGACCCAGTACTTC. Translation: CASSRTTGEQETQYF. Drawing the rest from reference TRBV5-1 and TRBJ2-5, the complete variable domain is KAGVTQTPRYLIKTRGQQVTLSCSPISGHRSVSWYQQTPGQGLQFLFEYFSETQRNKGNFPGRFSGRQFSNSRSEMNVSTLELGDSALYLCASSRTTGEQETQYFGPGTRLLVL.

This clonotype was picked up one time. The CDR3 does not close with the conserved phenylalanine or tryptophan, likely indicating a read error. The chain is built from TRBV5-1 and TRBJ2-1; no firm D call. The length of the CDR3 is 13 residues. The V and J ends lost 3 bases and 6 bases respectively, with 10 bases between them. The germline V gene encodes CDR1 SGHRS and CDR2 YFSETQ. The CDR3 loop reads CASSYGAGNEQFN. The CDR3 DNA follows: TGCGCCAGCAGCTATGGAGCAGGCAATGAGCAGTTCAAC.

At least ten counts were recorded for this clonotype. The DNA of the CDR3 is TGTGCCAGCAGCTCGGACAGGGGGGTTCAGCCCCAGCATTTT. This translates into CASSSDRGVQPQHF. The chain uses TRBV7-2 and TRBJ1-5, with 10 bases that match TRBD1. This CDR3 has 14 amino acids. V lost 4 bases, J lost 6 bases, and 3 bases stayed unmatched. Germline V gene sequence: CDR1 SGHTA, CDR2 FQGNSA. The complete variable domain, with remaining parts taken from reference TRBV7-2 and TRBJ1-5, reads GAGVSQSPSNKVTEKGKDVELRCDPISGHTALYWYRQSLGQGLEFLIYFQGNSAPDKSGLPSDRFSAERTGGSVSTLTIQRTQQEDSAVYLCASSSDRGVQPQHFGDGTRLSIL.

The chain is built from TRBV7-9 and TRBJ2-5; 11 nucleotides line up with TRBD1. J lost 4 bases, V lost 5 bases, and 9 bases had no gene match. CDR3 length: 16 amino acids. Germline V gene lookup returns CDR1 SEHNR and CDR2 FQNEAQ (reference sequence). The CDR3 bases are TGTGCCAGCAGCCTAGGGACAGGGGGGCTTCGAGAGACCCAGTACTTC. Amino acids: CASSLGTGGLRETQYF.

In this sample, this clonotype turned up many times. The rearrangement joins TRBV20-1 to TRBJ2-7; no reliable D call. Between the trimmed V and J ends, which lost 3 bases and 3 bases, there was a span of 9 bases. This CDR3 contains 12 residues. Per the germline V gene, CDR1 is DFQATT and CDR2 is SNEGSKA (reference sequence). The CDR3 nucleotides read TGCAGTGCTAGTTCGTCGAACTACGAGCAGTACTTC. Translated: CSASSSNYEQYF.

The table lists this clonotype with many counts. The chain employs TRBV7-7 and TRBJ2-1, with 11 bases fitting TRBD1. The CDR3 is 15 amino acids. Per the germline V gene, CDR1 is SSHAT and CDR2 is FNYEAQ (reference sequence). With 1 base clipped from V and 9 bases from J, the junction kept 5 bases outside the gene matches. The CDR3 DNA sequence: TGTGCCAGCAGCTTAGAGGGACAGGGGGTATCTGAGCAGTTCTTC. Translating it yields CASSLEGQGVSEQFF.

This clonotype was observed at least ten times. The V and J genes are TRBV3-1 and TRBJ1-5, with 7 positions matching TRBD1. V trimming: 6 bases; J trimming: 1 base; junction bases outside the gene matches: 9. Germline values: CDR1 LGHDT, CDR2 YNNKEL (reference sequence). The CDR3 runs to 16 residues. The CDR3 DNA follows: TGTGCCAGCAGTCAGGGGGTACTTATAAGCAATCAGCCCCAGCATTTT. The encoded protein is CASSQGVLISNQPQHF.

In its sample, this clonotype was seen many times. The chain combines TRBV9 with TRBJ1-4; TRBD1 is a possible D gene (5 bases). The CDR3 contains 15 residues. Trimming left V 3 bases short and J 10 bases short, with 19 bases between. Germline CDR1 reads SGDLS; CDR2 reads YYNGEE. The chain's CDR3 is CASSAAPDSRGKLFF. CDR3 nucleotides: TGTGCCAGCAGCGCTGCCCCCGACAGCCGAGGAAAACTGTTTTTT.

The table lists this clonotype with many counts. A read error is possible here, since a much larger clone lies one base away. J is TRBJ2-7 and V is TRBV20-1; D not certain. The V and J ends lost 1 base and 7 bases respectively, with 14 bases between them. Germline CDR1 is DFQATT and CDR2 is SNEGSKA (reference sequence). The CDR3 runs to 13 residues. The CDR3 DNA follows: TGCAGTGCTAGAGTTACCTTCAAGGAAGAGCAGTACTTC. Protein product: CSARVTFKEEQYF.

This clonotype is medium-sized in the sample. V gene TRBV15 combines with J gene TRBJ2-3, with D perhaps matching TRBD1 (6 bases). This CDR3 region has 14 residues. V dropped 8 bases and J dropped 3 bases, with 15 bases sitting between them. The germline gives CDR1 LNHNV, CDR2 YYDKDF (reference sequence). CDR3 DNA: TGTGCCACCGCCGCAGGGGTGGAGACAGATACGCAGTATTTT. Translated, it gives CATAAGVETDTQYF.

This clonotype was recorded at least ten times. A read error may explain this, as a much larger clone is one base away. The genes are TRBV20-1 and TRBJ1-1; the D is unclear. Looked up from germline, CDR1 is DFQATT and CDR2 is SNEGSKA (reference sequence). The CDR3 runs 11 residues. CDR3 sequence: CSRKENTEAFF. The CDR3, as DNA: TGCAGCCGAAAGGAGAACACTGAAGCTTTCTTT.

This clonotype was detected many times. The rearrangement joins TRBV29-1 to TRBJ1-3, with 7 bases fitting TRBD1. Germline CDR1 SQVTM, CDR2 ANQGSEA. Trimming at V came to 7 bases and at J to 5 bases, leaving 2 bases not matched to a gene. This CDR3 comprises 11 residues. CDR3 nucleotides: TGCAGCGCCAGGGGGAGAAACACCATATATTTT. Amino acids: CSARGRNTIYF.

This clonotype was recorded many times. This chain links TRBV20-1 with TRBJ1-1; 7 bases match TRBD1. The CDR3 sequence is 13 residues long. Germline lookup yields CDR1 DFQATT and CDR2 SNEGSKA (reference sequence). Unmatched junction bases numbered 5, after V lost 3 bases and J lost 4 bases. This CDR3 is CSARTGRITEAFF. The CDR3 region has the DNA TGCAGTGCTAGGACAGGGCGGATCACTGAAGCTTTCTTT.

This clonotype was counted many times. The chain links TRBV20-1 to TRBJ2-1, with 14 bases identical to TRBD2. The CDR3 consists of 20 residues. J gave up 4 bases and V 0 bases, and 14 bases lay outside the gene matches. Per germline, CDR1 DFQATT and CDR2 SNEGSKA (reference sequence). This CDR3 reads CSARDLGGRTSGRSYNEQFF. The CDR3 DNA reads as TGCAGTGCTAGAGATCTCGGGGGACGGACTAGCGGGAGGTCATACAATGAGCAGTTCTTC.

The table lists this clonotype with many counts. The genes are TRBV7-9 and TRBJ1-5, with no clear D. This CDR3 has 14 residues. Trimming stripped 1 base from V and 4 bases from J, with 8 bases between. Per germline, CDR1 SEHNR and CDR2 FQNEAQ (reference sequence). CDR3 amino acids: CASSLVETNQPQHF. The CDR3 region has the DNA TGTGCCAGCAGCTTAGTGGAGACGAATCAGCCCCAGCATTTT.

With respect to this clonotype: This may be a read error: a much more frequent sequence differs by one nucleotide. The chain joins TRBV7-2 to TRBJ2-3; D gene unclear. V was cut by 5 bases and J by 2 bases, with 5 bases left in between. The CDR3 has 12 amino acids. In germline, CDR1 is SGHTA, CDR2 FQGNSA. The CDR3 here is CASSQITDTQYF. CDR3 nucleotides: TGTGCCAGCAGCCAAATCACAGATACGCAGTATTTT.

This clonotype was found many times. This chain connects TRBV7-6 to TRBJ2-3, with D possibly being TRBD2 (6 bases). This CDR3 is built from 12 residues. Germline V CDR1 and CDR2: SGHVS, FNYEAQ. Trimming removed 8 bases from V and 7 bases from J, with 13 bases in between. CDR3 amino acids: CASAPSEHTQYF. The CDR3 DNA reads TGTGCCAGCGCCCCTAGCGAGCATACGCAGTATTTT.